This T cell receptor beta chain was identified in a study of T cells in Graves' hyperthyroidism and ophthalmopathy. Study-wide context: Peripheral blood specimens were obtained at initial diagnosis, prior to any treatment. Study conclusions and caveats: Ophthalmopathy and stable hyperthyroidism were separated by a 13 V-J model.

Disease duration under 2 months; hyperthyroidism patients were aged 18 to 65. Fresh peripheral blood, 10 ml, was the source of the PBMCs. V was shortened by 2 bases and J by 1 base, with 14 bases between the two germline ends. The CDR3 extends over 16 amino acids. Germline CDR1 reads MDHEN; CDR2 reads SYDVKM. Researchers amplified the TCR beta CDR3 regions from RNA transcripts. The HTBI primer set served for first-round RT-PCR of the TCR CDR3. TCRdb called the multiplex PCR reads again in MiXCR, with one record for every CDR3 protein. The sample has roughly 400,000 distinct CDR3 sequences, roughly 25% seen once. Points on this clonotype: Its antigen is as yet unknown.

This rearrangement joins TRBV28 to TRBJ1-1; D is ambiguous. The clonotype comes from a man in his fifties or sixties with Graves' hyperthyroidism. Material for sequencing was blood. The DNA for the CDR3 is TGTGCCAGCAGTTTAAGTGCGGCAGGAAAGAACACTGAAGCTTTCTTT. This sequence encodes CASSLSAAGKNTEAFF.